This T cell receptor (beta chain) was sequenced in a study of T cells in Graves' hyperthyroidism and ophthalmopathy. What was amplified from RNA transcripts were TCR beta CDR3 regions. The TCR CDR3 first-round RT-PCR relied on the HTBI primer set. TCRdb redid the calling of the multiplex PCR reads with MiXCR, one entry per CDR3 protein. The table lists hundreds of thousands of distinct CDR3 sequences, 11% to 15% of them singletons, with roughly a tenth in the top ten. This clonotype was picked up many times. The sample comprised blood. This clonotype was sampled from a woman younger than 35 with Graves' hyperthyroidism.

CDR3 in DNA: TGTGCCGGACAGGGGTCCTACGAGCAGTACTTC. Its translation: CAGQGSYEQYF. The chain has TRBV12-3 or TRBV12-4 and TRBJ2-7, with TRBD1 matching over 9 bases. CDR3 length: 11 amino acids. Trimming at V came to 11 bases and at J to 1 base, leaving 0 bases not matched to a gene.